This T cell receptor (beta chain) was recorded in a study of beta chain features in type 1 diabetes. Study context: The samples had 85 million to 130 million sorted cells examined in all.

Sorting with CD45RO/CCR7/CD25/CD127/CD95/CD27 yielded naive, central memory, regulatory and stem-like memory CD4+ cells. The investigators reverse transcribed all of the isolated RNA, so they sequenced expressed TCRB transcripts. Repertoires were generated with immunoSEQ multiplex PCR, while TCRdb's copy carries only in-frame clones and drops some. The sample has 500,000 to 700,000 clones, about 14% seen once. This clone showed up just a few times. Its antigen is unidentified. Study results and limitations: It was among patients, rather than healthy donors, that naive, central memory and Treg TCRB repertoires appeared more similar.

The CDR3 runs to 14 residues. Trimming cost V 6 bases and J 4 bases; bases outside gene matches: 4. CDR1 and CDR2 (germline): SGHRS, YFSETQ. This receptor was taken from a man aged 18-30 years in good health. The V gene is TRBV5-1, the J gene TRBJ2-1, with 10 nucleotides matching TRBD2. Sequencing was performed on naive CD4+ T cells from blood. The CDR3 bases are TGCGCCAGCACACGGACTAGCGGTTACAATGAGCAGTTCTTC. This sequence encodes CASTRTSGYNEQFF.